The clone carrying this TCR beta chain was observed a few times. Its antigen is undetermined. Time point indicated: newly diagnosed GD, antithyroid drugs for less than 3 months. After RNA was extracted from PBMCs, the TCR library was made from it. Graves' disease diagnosis relied on American Thyroid Association guidelines. The source of the sample is a study of regulatory T cells in long-lasting Graves disease. Findings of the study overall: Less diverse TCR repertoires were seen in persistent Graves' patients than in newly diagnosed ones. It was in persistent disease that TRBV28, TRBJ1-2 and TRBJ2-5 were favored. Peripheral blood was the sole material, not thyroid tissue.

Arm-PCR of CDR3 regions and iRepertoire HTBI primers were used to build TCR beta libraries. From the multiplex PCR reads, TCRdb called clonotypes with MiXCR, one entry per CDR3 protein. This table holds 250,000 to 400,000 distinct CDR3 sequences, 18% found once. V lost 2 bases to trimming and J lost 4 bases, with 8 bases between them. The CDR3 runs to 14 residues. V and J are TRBV12-3 or TRBV12-4 and TRBJ2-2; D is undetermined. The TCR sequence derives from a female donor with Graves disease. Sequenced here: peripheral blood mononuclear cells (PBMCs), sampled at new diagnosis, from a patient treated with antithyroid drugs. This CDR3 reads CASSLMVSTGELFF. The CDR3, as DNA: TGTGCCAGCAGTTTAATGGTTAGCACCGGGGAGCTGTTTTTT.